This is a list of T cell receptor beta chains from one sample in a study of blood T cell repertoires in COVID-19. Profiled with immunoSEQ multiplex PCR; TCRdb holds only in-frame clones, not every one. The sample lists around 100,000 clones, around 85% occurring once. Sequenced sample: peripheral blood. The receptors come from a woman in her fifties or sixties with acute or convalescent COVID-19. Both conserved end residues are part of each CDR3. The D gene is left open where the match is weak. Size is stated for part of the rows, as once, few or many counts, or as a class when the clone is expanded.

>few|TRBV25-1|TRBJ1-5|-
CASSAGYQPQHF
TGTGCCAGCAGTGCCGGGTATCAGCCCCAGCATTTT
>-|TRBV20-1|TRBJ2-7|TRBD1
CSASAEGTVKYEQYF
TGCAGTGCTAGTGCAGAAGGGACAGTAAAGTACGAGCAGTACTTC
>few|TRBV3-1/TRBV3-2|TRBJ1-3|-
CASSQAGKRSSGNTIYF
TGTGCCAGCAGCCAGGCAGGGAAGCGAAGCTCTGGAAACACCATATATTTT
>-|TRBV10-1|TRBJ1-1|-
CASPPGAELRTEAFF
TGCGCCAGCCCCCCAGGGGCCGAGTTGAGAACTGAAGCTTTCTTT
>-|TRBV30|TRBJ1-5|-
CAWNPGGFHQPQHF
TGTGCCTGGAACCCCGGGGGGTTTCATCAGCCCCAGCATTTT
>-|TRBV29-1|TRBJ2-5|TRBD1
CSVESWDSQETQYF
TGCAGCGTTGAATCCTGGGACAGCCAAGAGACCCAGTACTTC
>once|TRBV29-1|TRBJ1-4|-
CSVAETSDEKLFF
TGCAGCGTTGCGGAGACGTCAGATGAAAAACTGTTTTTT
>-|TRBV5-5|TRBJ1-1|TRBD1
CASSFLTGGTEAFF
TGTGCCAGCAGCTTTTTGACAGGGGGGACTGAAGCTTTCTTT
>few|TRBV7-2|TRBJ1-5|-
CASSPLSGAGNQPQHF
TGTGCCAGCAGCCCCCTTTCTGGGGCGGGCAATCAGCCCCAGCATTTT
>-|TRBV19|TRBJ1-5|-
CASSIVRIYSNQPQHF
TGTGCCAGTAGTATAGTGCGGATCTATAGCAATCAGCCCCAGCATTTT
>-|TRBV4-1|TRBJ2-7|TRBD2
CASSQGGRGGSF
TGCGCCAGCAGCCAGGGGGGACGGGGGGGCTCCTTC
>-|TRBV5-4|TRBJ2-5|TRBD2
CASSLETSGQETQYF
TGTGCCAGCAGCTTGGAAACTAGCGGACAAGAGACCCAGTACTTC
>-|TRBV7-9|TRBJ2-3|-
CASSLPSTDTQYF
TGTGCCAGCAGCTTACCTAGCACAGATACGCAGTATTTT
>few|TRBV6-1|TRBJ1-1|-
CASSEGRQGPNTEAFF
TGTGCCAGCAGTGAAGGTCGTCAGGGTCCAAACACTGAAGCTTTCTTT
>-|TRBV29-1|TRBJ2-4|-
CSVEENRASIQYF
TGCAGCGTTGAAGAGAACAGGGCTAGCATTCAGTACTTC
>-|TRBV30|TRBJ1-1|TRBD1
CAWSVLTGGNTEAFF
TGTGCCTGGAGTGTACTCACAGGGGGAAATACTGAAGCTTTCTTT
>few|TRBV7-2|TRBJ1-5|-
CASSLGRGDGQPQHF
TGTGCCAGCAGCTTGGGGCGAGGTGACGGGCAGCCCCAGCATTTT
>-|TRBV19|TRBJ1-5|-
CASGPNTEEPQHF
TGTGCCAGTGGGCCTAACACGGAAGAGCCCCAGCATTTT
>-|TRBV5-1|TRBJ1-1|TRBD1
CATSTGEATEAFF
TGCGCCACCTCGACAGGGGAGGCCACTGAAGCTTTCTTT
>-|TRBV6-5|TRBJ1-6|TRBD1
CASSYVGTGNSPLHF
TGTGCCAGCAGTTATGTTGGGACAGGGAATTCACCCCTCCACTTT
>few|TRBV28|TRBJ2-7|-
CASSKDRTSYEQYF
TGTGCCAGCAGTAAAGACAGGACTTCCTACGAGCAGTACTTC
>-|TRBV5-6|TRBJ1-3|-
CASSAGLRYGNTIYF
TGTGCCAGCAGTGCGGGCCTCCGTTATGGAAACACCATATATTTT
>-|TRBV7-9|TRBJ2-7|TRBD1
CASSRTGVFTYEQYF
TGTGCCAGCAGCCGGACAGGGGTATTTACGTACGAGCAGTACTTC
>-|TRBV12-3/TRBV12-4|TRBJ1-2|-
CASSLVGGYTF
TGTGCCAGCAGTTTAGTCGGTGGCTACACCTTC
>once|TRBV10-2|TRBJ2-2|TRBD2
CASSNGLAGNTGELFF
TGCGCCAGCAGCAACGGACTAGCGGGGAACACCGGGGAGCTGTTTTTT
>-|TRBV6-2/TRBV6-3|TRBJ2-5|TRBD2
CASSAHSGGTQETQYF
TGTGCCAGCAGTGCACATAGCGGGGGGACCCAAGAGACCCAGTACTTC
>-|TRBV30|TRBJ1-2|-
CAWSVRLQANYGYTF
TGTGCCTGGAGTGTTCGACTTCAAGCTAACTATGGCTACACCTTC
>-|TRBV15|TRBJ1-5|-
CATSRLRDSNQPQHF
TGTGCCACCAGCAGACTCAGGGATAGCAATCAGCCCCAGCATTTT
>-|TRBV5-6|TRBJ1-1|-
CASSLVGRPEAFF
TGTGCCAGCAGCTTGGTAGGGAGGCCTGAAGCTTTCTTT
>-|TRBV18|TRBJ1-1|-
CASSRLDGLNTEAFF
TGTGCCAGCTCACGGCTAGACGGCTTAAACACTGAAGCTTTCTTT
>-|TRBV5-1|TRBJ1-3|TRBD1
CASSLEGQISSGNTIYF
TGCGCCAGCAGCTTGGAGGGACAGATTAGCTCTGGAAACACCATATATTTT
>-|TRBV10-3|TRBJ1-1|TRBD1
CAIRRQGGDTEAFF
TGTGCCATCAGACGACAGGGGGGAGACACTGAAGCTTTCTTT
>-|TRBV5-8|TRBJ1-6|-
CASSLMGGNSPLHF
TGTGCCAGCAGCTTGATGGGGGGAAATTCACCCCTCCACTTT
>-|TRBV7-8|TRBJ2-1|TRBD2
CASSLSGTREQFF
TGTGCCAGCAGCTTGTCTGGGACTAGGGAGCAGTTCTTC
>-|TRBV3-1/TRBV3-2|TRBJ2-3|TRBD2
CASSATPRPGGTQYF
TGTGCCAGCAGCGCAACCCCCCGGCCGGGAGGTACGCAGTATTTT
>-|TRBV7-6|TRBJ2-3|TRBD2
CASSLRSGGSSTDTQYF
TGTGCCAGCAGCTTACGGAGCGGGGGGTCTAGCACAGATACGCAGTATTTT
>once|TRBV4-2|TRBJ1-4|TRBD1
CASSRNRDSPNWGEKLFF
TGTGCCAGCAGCCGGAACCGGGACAGTCCAAACTGGGGTGAAAAACTGTTTTTT
>-|TRBV12-3/TRBV12-4|TRBJ2-3|-
CASTQADTQYF
TGTGCCAGCACCCAGGCAGATACGCAGTATTTT
>-|TRBV19|TRBJ2-2|TRBD1
CASRVLGTATGELFF
TGTGCCAGTAGAGTCTTGGGGACAGCTACCGGGGAGCTGTTTTTT
>-|TRBV12-5|TRBJ2-1|-
CASGLARGSEQFF
TGTGCTAGTGGTTTGGCAAGAGGGAGTGAGCAGTTCTTC
>once|TRBV5-4|TRBJ1-2|-
CASSRTSGRGYTF
TGTGCCAGCAGCCGGACATCGGGCCGGGGCTACACCTTC
>-|TRBV27|TRBJ1-2|-
CASSRTGNYGYTF
TGTGCCAGCAGCCGAACAGGGAACTATGGCTACACCTTC
>-|TRBV11-2|TRBJ1-6|TRBD1
CASRIPGQGSSPLHF
TGTGCCAGCAGAATACCGGGACAGGGTTCTTCACCCCTCCACTTT
>-|TRBV18|TRBJ2-2|TRBD2
CASSPVLAGVNTGELFF
TGTGCCAGCTCACCAGTACTAGCGGGGGTGAACACCGGGGAGCTGTTTTTT
>-|TRBV6-1|TRBJ2-7|TRBD1
CASSEFGTGVSEQYF
TGTGCCAGCAGTGAGTTTGGGACAGGGGTCTCCGAGCAGTACTTC
>many|TRBV2|TRBJ2-1|TRBD1
CASSSDRGNEQFF
TGTGCCAGCAGTTCGGACAGGGGAAATGAGCAGTTCTTC
>-|TRBV27|TRBJ2-1|TRBD2
CASSLGLAGGWTGRNEQFF
TGTGCCAGCAGTTTGGGTCTAGCGGGGGGGTGGACGGGACGCAATGAGCAGTTCTTC
>-|TRBV12-3/TRBV12-4|TRBJ1-2|-
CASSLSPYGYTF
TGTGCCAGCAGTTTAAGCCCCTATGGCTACACCTTC
>few|TRBV5-4|TRBJ1-2|-
CASSWGGTGNYGYTF
TGTGCCAGCAGCTGGGGGGGCACAGGGAACTATGGCTACACCTTC
>-|TRBV6-1|TRBJ1-2|TRBD1
CASSEGGQFYGYTF
TGTGCCAGCAGTGAAGGGGGACAGTTCTATGGCTACACCTTC
>-|TRBV5-4|TRBJ2-5|TRBD1
CASSLGQGRETQYF
TGTGCCAGCAGCTTGGGACAGGGAAGGGAGACCCAGTACTTC
>few|TRBV19|TRBJ1-5|-
CASSRDFHQPQHF
TGTGCCAGTAGTCGAGATTTCCATCAGCCCCAGCATTTT